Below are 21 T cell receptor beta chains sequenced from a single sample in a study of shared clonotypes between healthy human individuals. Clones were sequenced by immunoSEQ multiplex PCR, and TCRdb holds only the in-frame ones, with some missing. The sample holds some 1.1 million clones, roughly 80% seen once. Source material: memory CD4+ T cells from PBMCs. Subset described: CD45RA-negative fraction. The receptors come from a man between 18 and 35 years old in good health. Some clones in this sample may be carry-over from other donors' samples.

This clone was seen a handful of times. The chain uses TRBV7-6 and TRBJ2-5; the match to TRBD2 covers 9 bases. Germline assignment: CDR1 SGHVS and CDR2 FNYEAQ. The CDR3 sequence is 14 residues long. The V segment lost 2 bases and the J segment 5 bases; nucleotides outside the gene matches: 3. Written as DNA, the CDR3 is TGTGCCAGCAGCTTATCTGCGGGAGGGGAGACCCAGTACTTC. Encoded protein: CASSLSAGGETQYF.

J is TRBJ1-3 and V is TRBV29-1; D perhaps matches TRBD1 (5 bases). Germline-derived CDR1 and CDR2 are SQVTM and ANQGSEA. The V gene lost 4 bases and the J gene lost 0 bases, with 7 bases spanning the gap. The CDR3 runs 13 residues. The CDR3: CSVAGLSGNTIYF. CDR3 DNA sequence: TGCAGCGTTGCGGGACTCTCTGGAAACACCATATATTTT.

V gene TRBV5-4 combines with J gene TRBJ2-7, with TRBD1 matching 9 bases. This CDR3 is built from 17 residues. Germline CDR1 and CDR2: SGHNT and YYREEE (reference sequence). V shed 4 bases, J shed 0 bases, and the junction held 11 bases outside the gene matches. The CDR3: CASSAKTGGGSSYEQYF. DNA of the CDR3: TGTGCCAGCAGCGCCAAGACAGGGGGTGGAAGCTCCTACGAGCAGTACTTC.

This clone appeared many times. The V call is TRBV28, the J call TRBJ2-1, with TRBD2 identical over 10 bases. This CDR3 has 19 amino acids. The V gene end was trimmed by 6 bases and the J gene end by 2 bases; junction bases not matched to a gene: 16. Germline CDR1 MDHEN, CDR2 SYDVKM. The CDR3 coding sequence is TGTGCCAGCAGCTTCGGATCGTGGAGGCTAGCGGGAGCCTACAATGAGCAGTTCTTC. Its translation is CASSFGSWRLAGAYNEQFF. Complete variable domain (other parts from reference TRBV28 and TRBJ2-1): DVKVTQSSRYLVKRTGEKVFLECVQDMDHENMFWYRQDPGLGLRLIYFSYDVKMKEKGDIPEGYSVSREKKERFSLILESASTNQTSMYLCASSFGSWRLAGAYNEQFFGPGTRLTVL.

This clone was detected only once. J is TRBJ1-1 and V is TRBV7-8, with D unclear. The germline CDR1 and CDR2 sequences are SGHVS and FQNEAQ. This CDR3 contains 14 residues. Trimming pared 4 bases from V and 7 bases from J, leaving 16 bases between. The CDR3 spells CASSSTWASGEAFF. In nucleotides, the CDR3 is TGTGCCAGCAGCTCCACGTGGGCATCGGGTGAAGCTTTCTTT.

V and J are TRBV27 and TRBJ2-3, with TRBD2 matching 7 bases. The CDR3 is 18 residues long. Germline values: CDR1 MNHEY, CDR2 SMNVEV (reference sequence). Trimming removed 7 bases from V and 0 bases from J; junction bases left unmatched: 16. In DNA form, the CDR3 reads TGTGCCAGCACCTTTAGGGCTAGCGGCACCTCTAGCACAGATACGCAGTATTTT. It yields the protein CASTFRASGTSSTDTQYF.

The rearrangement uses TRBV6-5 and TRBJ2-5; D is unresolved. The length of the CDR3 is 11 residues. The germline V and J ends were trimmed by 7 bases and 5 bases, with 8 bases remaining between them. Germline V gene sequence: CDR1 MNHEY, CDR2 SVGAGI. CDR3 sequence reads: CASTASETQYF. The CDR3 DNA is TGTGCCAGCACCGCCTCGGAGACCCAGTACTTC.

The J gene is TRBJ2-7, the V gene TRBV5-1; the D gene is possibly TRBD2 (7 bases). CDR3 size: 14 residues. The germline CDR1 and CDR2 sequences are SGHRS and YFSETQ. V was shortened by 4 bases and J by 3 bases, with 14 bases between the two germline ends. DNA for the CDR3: TGCGCCAGCAGCGGCCAAGGGGGGGTCTACGAGCAGTACTTC. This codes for CASSGQGGVYEQYF. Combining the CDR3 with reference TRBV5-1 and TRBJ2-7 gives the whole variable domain KAGVTQTPRYLIKTRGQQVTLSCSPISGHRSVSWYQQTPGQGLQFLFEYFSETQRNKGNFPGRFSGRQFSNSRSEMNVSTLELGDSALYLCASSGQGGVYEQYFGPGTRLTVT.

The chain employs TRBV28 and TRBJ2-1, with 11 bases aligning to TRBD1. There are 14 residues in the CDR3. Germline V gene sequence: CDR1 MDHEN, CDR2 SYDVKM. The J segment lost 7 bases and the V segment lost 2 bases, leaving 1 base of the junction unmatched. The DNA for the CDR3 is TGTGCCAGCAGTTTAGGACAGGGGGCGAATGAGCAGTTCTTC. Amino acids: CASSLGQGANEQFF.

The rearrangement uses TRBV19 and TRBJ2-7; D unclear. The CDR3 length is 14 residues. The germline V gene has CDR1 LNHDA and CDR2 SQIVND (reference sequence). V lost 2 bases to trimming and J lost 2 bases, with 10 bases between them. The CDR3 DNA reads TGTGCCAGTAGTATAACACTGGGCCCCTACGAGCAGTACTTC. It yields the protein CASSITLGPYEQYF.

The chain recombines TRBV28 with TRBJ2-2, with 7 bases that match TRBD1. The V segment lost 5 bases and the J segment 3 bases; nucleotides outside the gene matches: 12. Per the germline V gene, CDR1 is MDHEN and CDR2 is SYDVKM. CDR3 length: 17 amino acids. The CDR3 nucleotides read TGTGCCAGCAGTCCCGGAGGTAGACAGGGACACACCGGGGAGCTGTTTTTT. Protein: CASSPGGRQGHTGELFF.

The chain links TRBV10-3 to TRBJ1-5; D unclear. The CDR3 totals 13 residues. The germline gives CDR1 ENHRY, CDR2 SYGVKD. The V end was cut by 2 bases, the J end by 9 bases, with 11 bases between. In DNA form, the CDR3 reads TGTGCCATCAGTGAGGCAGGACCGGCGCCCCAGCATTTT. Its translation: CAISEAGPAPQHF.

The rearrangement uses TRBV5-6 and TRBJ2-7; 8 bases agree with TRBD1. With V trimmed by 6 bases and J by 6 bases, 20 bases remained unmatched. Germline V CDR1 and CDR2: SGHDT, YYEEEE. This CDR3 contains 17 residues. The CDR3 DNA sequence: TGTGCCAGCACACTGACCTGGTCGACAGGGGAGGAGGTCGAGCAGTACTTC. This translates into CASTLTWSTGEEVEQYF.

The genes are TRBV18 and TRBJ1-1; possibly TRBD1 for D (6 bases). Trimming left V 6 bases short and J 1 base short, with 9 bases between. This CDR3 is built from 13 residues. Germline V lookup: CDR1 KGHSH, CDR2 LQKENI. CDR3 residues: CASSQGTNTEAFF. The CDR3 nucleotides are TGTGCCAGCTCTCAGGGGACGAACACTGAAGCTTTCTTT.

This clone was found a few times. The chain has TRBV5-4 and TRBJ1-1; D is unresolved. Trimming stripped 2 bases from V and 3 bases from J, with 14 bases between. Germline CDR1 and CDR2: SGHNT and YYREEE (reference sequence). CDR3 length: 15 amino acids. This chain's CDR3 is CASSLIDGGHTEAFF. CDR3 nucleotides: TGTGCCAGCAGCTTAATCGATGGAGGGCACACTGAAGCTTTCTTT.

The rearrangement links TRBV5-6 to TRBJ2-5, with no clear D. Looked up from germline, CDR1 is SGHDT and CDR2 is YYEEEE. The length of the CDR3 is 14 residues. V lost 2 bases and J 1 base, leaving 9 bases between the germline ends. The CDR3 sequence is CASSFGQVQETQYF. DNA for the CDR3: TGTGCCAGCAGCTTTGGTCAGGTCCAAGAGACCCAGTACTTC.

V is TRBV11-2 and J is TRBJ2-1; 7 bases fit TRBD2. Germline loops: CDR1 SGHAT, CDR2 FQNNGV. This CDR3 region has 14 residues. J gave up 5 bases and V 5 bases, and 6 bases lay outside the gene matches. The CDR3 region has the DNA TGTGCCAGCAGCCGGACTAGAGGGAACAATGAGCAGTTCTTC. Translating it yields CASSRTRGNNEQFF.

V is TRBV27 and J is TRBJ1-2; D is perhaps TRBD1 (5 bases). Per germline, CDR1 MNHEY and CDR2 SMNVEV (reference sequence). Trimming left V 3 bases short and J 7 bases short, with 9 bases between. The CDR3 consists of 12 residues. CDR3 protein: CASSFLGGGYTF. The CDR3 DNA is TGTGCCAGCAGTTTTCTCGGGGGTGGCTACACCTTC.

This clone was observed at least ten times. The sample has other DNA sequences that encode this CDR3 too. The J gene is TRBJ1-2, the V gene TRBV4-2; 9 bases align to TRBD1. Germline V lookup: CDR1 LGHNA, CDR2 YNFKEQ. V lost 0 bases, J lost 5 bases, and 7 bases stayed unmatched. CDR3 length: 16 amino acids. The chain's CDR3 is CASSQDFGDRDYGYTF. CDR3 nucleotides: TGTGCCAGCAGCCAAGACTTTGGGGACAGGGATTATGGCTACACCTTC.

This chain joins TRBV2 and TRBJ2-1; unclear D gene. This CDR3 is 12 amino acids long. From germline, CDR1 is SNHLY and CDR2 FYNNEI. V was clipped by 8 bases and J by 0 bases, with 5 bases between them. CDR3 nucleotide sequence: TGTGCCAGCGGGTACTCCTACAATGAGCAGTTCTTC. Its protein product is CASGYSYNEQFF.

CDR3: CASSHIGRAYEQYF. DNA for the CDR3: TGTGCCAGCAGTCATATCGGTCGAGCCTACGAGCAGTACTTC. The V and J genes are TRBV6-6 and TRBJ2-7; no firm D call. The CDR3 totals 14 residues. Germline V gene lookup returns CDR1 MNHNY and CDR2 SVGAGI (reference sequence). The V and J ends lost 5 bases and 2 bases respectively, with 13 bases between them.